The 11 T cell receptor beta chains listed next were all sequenced from one sample in a study of blood T cells in healthy people across ages. With a J-beta primer mix and a sample-barcoded 5' primer, a second PCR ran about 7 to 12 cycles. TCRdb re-analysed the 5' RACE reads in MiXCR, keeping a single row per CDR3 protein. The sample lists more than 900,000 distinct CDR3 sequences, 25% to 35% occurring once. These data also formed part of another study, on T cells of mothers and their children.

The sample taken for sequencing was blood. These TCRs come from a woman aged 40 to 55 in good health.

Only a few counts were recorded for this clonotype. The chain couples TRBV12-2 to TRBJ2-7. TRBV12-2 represents a pseudogene. The length of the CDR3 is 14 residues. The chain's CDR3 is CASRLVPRPYEQYF. The CDR3, as DNA: TGTGCAAGTCGCTTAGTTCCCAGACCCTACGAGCAGTACTTC.

A few counts support this clonotype. This may be a read error: a much more frequent sequence differs by one nucleotide. The CDR3 region is CASSLGQGGEKRFF. CDR3 nucleotides: TGTGCCAGCAGCTTAGGACAGGGGGGCGAAAAACGGTTTTTT. V is TRBV7-2 and J is TRBJ1-4; TRBD1 matches 9 bases. Germline V gene sequence: CDR1 SGHTA, CDR2 FQGNSA. This CDR3 is 14 amino acids long. The full variable domain, its missing parts supplied by reference TRBV7-2 and TRBJ1-4, is GAGVSQSPSNKVTEKGKDVELRCDPISGHTALYWYRQSLGQGLEFLIYFQGNSAPDKSGLPSDRFSAERTGGSVSTLTIQRTQQEDSAVYLCASSLGQGGEKRFFGSGTQLSVL.

V is TRBV3-1 and J is TRBJ2-5; 8 bases are shared with TRBD2. This CDR3 has 13 residues. V shed 4 bases, J shed 5 bases, and the junction held 3 bases outside the gene matches. Per germline, CDR1 LGHDT and CDR2 YNNKEL (reference sequence). CDR3 nucleotide sequence: TGTGCCAGCAGCCTCAGACTAGCGGAGACCCAGTACTTC. Its translation: CASSLRLAETQYF.

Concerning this clonotype itself: It may be a read error: a sequence one base away is much more abundant. The chain couples TRBV10-3 to TRBJ2-5; TRBD2 matches 9 bases. The CDR3 contains 15 residues. V shed 0 bases, J shed 11 bases, and the junction held 10 bases outside the gene matches. The germline V gene has CDR1 ENHRY and CDR2 SYGVKD. Here the CDR3 reads CAISESLASGDEQYF. The CDR3, as DNA: TGTGCCATCAGTGAGTCACTAGCTAGCGGGGATGAGCAGTACTTC.

This clonotype was seen a handful of times. A much larger clone sits a single nucleotide away, making a read error possible. The rearrangement uses TRBV28 and TRBJ2-7, with 8 bases fitting TRBD2. From germline, CDR1 is MDHEN and CDR2 SYDVKM. Trimming at V came to 2 bases and at J to 2 bases, leaving 5 bases not matched to a gene. The CDR3 loop spans 15 amino acids. In nucleotides, the CDR3 is TGTGCCAGCAGTTTAGCGCTAGCGGGCACCTACGAGCAGTACTTC. Protein: CASSLALAGTYEQYF.

The chain is built from TRBV29-1 and TRBJ1-2, with unresolved D. The ends were cut back, 3 bases at V and 6 bases at J, with 14 bases in the middle. CDR1 is SQVTM, CDR2 ANQGSEA, per germline. The CDR3 consists of 13 residues. The CDR3 is CSVDLRDTHGYTF. CDR3 sequence (DNA): TGCAGCGTTGACTTGAGAGACACGCATGGCTACACCTTC.

The chain uses TRBV5-1 and TRBJ1-1; no clear D gene. V was shortened by 3 bases and J by 0 bases, with 12 bases between the two germline ends. The CDR3 covers 15 residues. Germline loops: CDR1 SGHRS, CDR2 YFSETQ. As DNA, the CDR3 is TGCGCCAGCAGCTCCCTAGGAGATGTGAACACTGAAGCTTTCTTT. It codes for CASSSLGDVNTEAFF.

This clonotype has at least ten counts. V usage is TRBV6-4 and J usage is TRBJ2-7; 10 bases line up with TRBD2. Germline V gives CDR1 MRHNA, CDR2 SNTAGT. The CDR3 has 14 amino acids. V was clipped by 6 bases and J by 4 bases; unmatched bases: 6. Here the CDR3 reads CASRQELAGYEQYF. CDR3 nucleotides: TGTGCCAGCAGACAGGAACTAGCGGGATACGAGCAGTACTTC.

This clonotype was counted a few times. The chain is built from TRBV24-1 and TRBJ1-1; D gene uncertain. This CDR3 has 13 residues. CDR1 and CDR2 (germline): KGHDR, SFDVKD. Deletions cut 7 bases from V and 0 bases from J, with 8 bases between. The CDR3 loop is CATSAEVNTEAFF. Here the CDR3 DNA reads TGTGCCACCAGCGCAGAAGTGAACACTGAAGCTTTCTTT.

Remarks on this clonotype: A much larger clone lies a single base off, so this may be a read error. The chain uses TRBV30 and TRBJ2-1, with 11 bases identical to TRBD2. Looked up from germline, CDR1 is GTSNPN and CDR2 is SVGIG (reference sequence). The V and J ends lost 3 bases and 5 bases, in that order; junction bases with no gene match: 3. The length of the CDR3 is 14 residues. As DNA, the CDR3 is TGTGCCTGGAGGGCGGGACTAGCGGACAATGAGCAGTTCTTC. This gives the protein CAWRAGLADNEQFF.

The chain uses TRBV20-1 and TRBJ1-2, with TRBD1 identical over 9 bases. Germline CDR1 reads DFQATT; CDR2 reads SNEGSKA (reference sequence). The J segment lost 1 base and the V segment lost 3 bases, leaving 15 bases of the junction unmatched. The CDR3 runs to 18 residues. The CDR3, as DNA: TGCAGTGCTAGTAGGCTGGGGTTTGACAGGGGGATTAACTATGGCTACACCTTC. This translates into CSASRLGFDRGINYGYTF.